These 2 T cell receptor beta chains were sequenced from one sample in a study of glioma-infiltrating T cells. Using RNA template, CDR3s of TCR alpha and beta were amplified with iRepertoire arm-PCR. TCRdb itself ran the multiplex PCR reads through MiXCR, one entry per CDR3 protein. The table shows roughly 200,000 distinct CDR3 sequences, with more than 35% occurring only once. The sequenced sample consisted of glioma tissue, nonneoplastic brain tissue, or PBMCs (not recorded which). These receptor sequences come from a human donor with low-grade glioma or glioblastoma, undergoing nonglioma brain surgery, or in good health (not recorded which).

A few counts support this clonotype. The V gene is TRBV11-2, the J gene TRBJ1-1; possible D gene TRBD1, 6 bases. V shed 2 bases and J shed 1 base, with 14 bases lying between them. CDR1 is SGHAT, CDR2 FQNNGV, per germline. The CDR3 extends over 16 amino acids. This CDR3 is CASSLRTGSANTEAFF. CDR3 in DNA: TGTGCCAGCAGCTTAAGAACAGGGTCCGCGAACACTGAAGCTTTCTTT.

With respect to this clonotype: This may arise from a read error, as a much more abundant clone is one base away. The chain recombines TRBV28 with TRBJ1-4, with D possibly being TRBD1 (6 bases). CDR1 and CDR2 (germline): MDHEN, SYDVKM. The CDR3 is 14 amino acids. V was trimmed by 2 bases and J by 10 bases, leaving 14 bases between them. The CDR3 here is CASSLDRTRSKLFF. The CDR3 DNA reads as TGTGCCAGCAGTTTAGACAGGACCCGTTCAAAACTGTTTTTT.